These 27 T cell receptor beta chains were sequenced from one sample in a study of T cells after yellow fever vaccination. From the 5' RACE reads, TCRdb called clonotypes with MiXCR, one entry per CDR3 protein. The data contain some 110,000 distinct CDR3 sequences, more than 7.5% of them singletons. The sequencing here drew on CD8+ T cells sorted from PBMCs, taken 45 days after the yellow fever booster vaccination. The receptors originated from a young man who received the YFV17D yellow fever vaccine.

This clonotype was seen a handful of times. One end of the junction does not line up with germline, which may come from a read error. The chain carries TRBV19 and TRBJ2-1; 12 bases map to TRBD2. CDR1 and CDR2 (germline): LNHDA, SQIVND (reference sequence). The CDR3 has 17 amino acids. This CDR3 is CATSTTTSGREYNEQFF. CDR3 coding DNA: TGTGCCACTAGTACTACGACTAGCGGGAGAGAGTACAATGAGCAGTTCTTC.

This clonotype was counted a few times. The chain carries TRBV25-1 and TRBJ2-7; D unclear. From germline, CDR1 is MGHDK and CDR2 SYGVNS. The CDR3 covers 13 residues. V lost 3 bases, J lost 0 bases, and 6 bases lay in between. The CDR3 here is CASSDGSSYEQYF. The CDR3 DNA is TGTGCCAGCAGTGACGGTAGCTCCTACGAGCAGTACTTC.

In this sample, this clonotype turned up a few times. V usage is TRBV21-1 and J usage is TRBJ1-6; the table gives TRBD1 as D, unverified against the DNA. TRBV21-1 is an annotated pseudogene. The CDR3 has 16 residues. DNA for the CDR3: TGTGCCAGCAGGGCACCCCGGGACAGGGATAATTCACCCCTCCACTTT. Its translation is CASRAPRDRDNSPLHF.

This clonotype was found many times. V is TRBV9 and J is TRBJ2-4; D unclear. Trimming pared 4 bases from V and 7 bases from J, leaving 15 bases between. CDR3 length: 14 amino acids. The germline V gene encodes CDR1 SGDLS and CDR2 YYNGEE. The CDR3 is CASSPQNRGNIQYF. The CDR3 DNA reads TGTGCCAGCAGCCCCCAAAACCGCGGCAACATTCAGTACTTC.

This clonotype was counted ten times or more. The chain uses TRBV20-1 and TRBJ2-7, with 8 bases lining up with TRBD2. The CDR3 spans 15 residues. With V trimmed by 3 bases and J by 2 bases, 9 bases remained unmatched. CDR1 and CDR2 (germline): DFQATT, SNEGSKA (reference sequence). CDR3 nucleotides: TGCAGTGCTAGCCCCCCGAGCGGGAGCGCCTACGAGCAGTACTTC. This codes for CSASPPSGSAYEQYF.

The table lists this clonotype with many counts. CDR3 sequence: CASSLEVAGTDTQYF. The CDR3 nucleotides read TGTGCCAGCAGTTTAGAGGTGGCAGGTACAGATACGCAGTATTTT. The chain carries TRBV12-3 or TRBV12-4 and TRBJ2-3; D call uncertain. V was trimmed by 1 base and J by 3 bases, leaving 11 bases between them. This CDR3 contains 15 residues.

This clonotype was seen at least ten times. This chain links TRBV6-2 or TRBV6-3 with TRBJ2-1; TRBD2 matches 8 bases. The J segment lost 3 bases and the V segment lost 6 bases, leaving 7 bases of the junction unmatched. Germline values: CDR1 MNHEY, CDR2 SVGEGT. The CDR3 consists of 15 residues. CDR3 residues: CASSPDSGIYNEQFF. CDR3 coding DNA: TGTGCCAGCAGCCCAGATAGCGGGATCTACAATGAGCAGTTCTTC.

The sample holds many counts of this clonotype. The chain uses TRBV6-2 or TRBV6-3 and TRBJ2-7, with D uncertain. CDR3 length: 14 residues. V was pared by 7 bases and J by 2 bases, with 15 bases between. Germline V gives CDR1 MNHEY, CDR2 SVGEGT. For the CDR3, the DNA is TGTGCCAGCAATCTACACGTAGGGACCTACGAGCAGTACTTC. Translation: CASNLHVGTYEQYF.

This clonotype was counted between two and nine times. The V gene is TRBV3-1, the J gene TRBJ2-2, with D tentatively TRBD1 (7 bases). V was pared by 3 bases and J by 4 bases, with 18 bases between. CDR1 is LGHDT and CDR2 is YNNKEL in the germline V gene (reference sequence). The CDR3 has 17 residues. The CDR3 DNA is TGTGCCAGCAGCCACGCGGCGGGACAGCCAAGCACCGGGGAGCTGTTTTTT. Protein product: CASSHAAGQPSTGELFF.

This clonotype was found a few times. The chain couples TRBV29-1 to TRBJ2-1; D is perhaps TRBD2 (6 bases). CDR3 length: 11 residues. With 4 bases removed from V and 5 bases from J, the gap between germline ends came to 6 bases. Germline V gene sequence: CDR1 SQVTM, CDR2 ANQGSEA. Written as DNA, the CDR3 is TGCAGCGTTGGGGGGGACAATGAGCAGTTCTTC. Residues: CSVGGDNEQFF.

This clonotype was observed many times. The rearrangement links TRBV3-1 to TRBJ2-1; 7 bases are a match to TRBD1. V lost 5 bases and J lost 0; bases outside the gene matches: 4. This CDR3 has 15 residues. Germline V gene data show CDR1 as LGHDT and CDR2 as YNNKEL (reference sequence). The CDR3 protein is CASSGWDSSYNEQFF. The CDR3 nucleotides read TGTGCCAGCAGCGGTTGGGACAGCTCCTACAATGAGCAGTTCTTC.

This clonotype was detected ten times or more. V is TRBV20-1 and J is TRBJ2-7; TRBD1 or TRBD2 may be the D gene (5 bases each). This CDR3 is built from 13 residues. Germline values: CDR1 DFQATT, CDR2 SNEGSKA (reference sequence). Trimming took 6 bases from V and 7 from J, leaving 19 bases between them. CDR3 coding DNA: TGCAGTGCCCAGGACCAGCCAGAGGGGGAGCAGTACTTC. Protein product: CSAQDQPEGEQYF.

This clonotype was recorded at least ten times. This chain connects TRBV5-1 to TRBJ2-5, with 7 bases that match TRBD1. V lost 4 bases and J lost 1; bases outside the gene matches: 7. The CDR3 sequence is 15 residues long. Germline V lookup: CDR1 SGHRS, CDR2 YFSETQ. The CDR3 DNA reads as TGCGCCAGCAGCATCGGGACAGAACTCCAAGAGACCCAGTACTTC. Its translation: CASSIGTELQETQYF. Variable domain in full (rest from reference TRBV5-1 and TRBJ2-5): KAGVTQTPRYLIKTRGQQVTLSCSPISGHRSVSWYQQTPGQGLQFLFEYFSETQRNKGNFPGRFSGRQFSNSRSEMNVSTLELGDSALYLCASSIGTELQETQYFGPGTRLLVL.

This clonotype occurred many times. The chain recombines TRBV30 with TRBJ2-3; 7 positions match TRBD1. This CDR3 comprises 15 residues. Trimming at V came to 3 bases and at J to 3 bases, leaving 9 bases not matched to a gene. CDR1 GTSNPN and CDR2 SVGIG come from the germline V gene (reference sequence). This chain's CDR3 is CAWSLDREGTDTQYF. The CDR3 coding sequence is TGTGCCTGGAGCCTCGACAGGGAAGGGACAGATACGCAGTATTTT.

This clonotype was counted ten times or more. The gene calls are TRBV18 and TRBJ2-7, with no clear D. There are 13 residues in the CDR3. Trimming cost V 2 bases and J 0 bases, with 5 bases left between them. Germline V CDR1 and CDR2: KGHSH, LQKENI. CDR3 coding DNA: TGTGCCAGCTCACCAGTAGACTCCTACGAGCAGTACTTC. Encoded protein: CASSPVDSYEQYF.

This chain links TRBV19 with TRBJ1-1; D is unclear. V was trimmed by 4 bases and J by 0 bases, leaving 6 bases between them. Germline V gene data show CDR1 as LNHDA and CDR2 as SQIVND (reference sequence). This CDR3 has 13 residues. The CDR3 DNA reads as TGTGCCAGTAGTACTCAGGTGAACACTGAAGCTTTCTTT. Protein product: CASSTQVNTEAFF.

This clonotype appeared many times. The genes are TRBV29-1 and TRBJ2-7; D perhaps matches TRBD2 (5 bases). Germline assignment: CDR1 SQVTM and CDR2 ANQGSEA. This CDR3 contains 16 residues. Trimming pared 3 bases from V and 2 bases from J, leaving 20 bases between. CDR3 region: CSVEGSKTGQTYEQYF. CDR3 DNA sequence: TGCAGCGTTGAGGGGAGTAAGACGGGTCAAACCTACGAGCAGTACTTC.

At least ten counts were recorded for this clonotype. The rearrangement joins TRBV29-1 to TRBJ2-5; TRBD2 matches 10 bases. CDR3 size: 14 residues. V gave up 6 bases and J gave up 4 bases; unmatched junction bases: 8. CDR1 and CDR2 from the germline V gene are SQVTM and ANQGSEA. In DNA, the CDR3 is TGCAGCGTGAAAAAGGGACTAGCGTCAGAGACCCAGTACTTC. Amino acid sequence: CSVKKGLASETQYF.

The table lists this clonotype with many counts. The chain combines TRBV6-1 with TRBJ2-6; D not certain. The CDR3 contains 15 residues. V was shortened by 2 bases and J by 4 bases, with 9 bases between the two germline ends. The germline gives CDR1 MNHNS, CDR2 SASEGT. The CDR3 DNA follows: TGTGCCAGCAGTGAAAGGGTGGAAGGGGCCAACGTCCTGACTTTC. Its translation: CASSERVEGANVLTF.

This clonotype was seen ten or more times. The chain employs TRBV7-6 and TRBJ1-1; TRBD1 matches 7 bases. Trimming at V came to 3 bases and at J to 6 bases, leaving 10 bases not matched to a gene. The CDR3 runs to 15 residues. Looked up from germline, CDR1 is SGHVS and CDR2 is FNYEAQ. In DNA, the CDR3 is TGTGCCAGCAGCTTGGGACCGACAGGGAGGGCTGAAGCTTTCTTT. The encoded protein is CASSLGPTGRAEAFF.

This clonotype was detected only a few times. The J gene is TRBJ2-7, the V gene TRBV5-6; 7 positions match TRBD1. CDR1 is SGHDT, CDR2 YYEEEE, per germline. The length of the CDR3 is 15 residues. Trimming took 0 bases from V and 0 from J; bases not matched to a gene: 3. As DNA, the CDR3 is TGTGCCAGCAGCTTGGAGGCAGGGGGCTCCTACGAGCAGTACTTC. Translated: CASSLEAGGSYEQYF.

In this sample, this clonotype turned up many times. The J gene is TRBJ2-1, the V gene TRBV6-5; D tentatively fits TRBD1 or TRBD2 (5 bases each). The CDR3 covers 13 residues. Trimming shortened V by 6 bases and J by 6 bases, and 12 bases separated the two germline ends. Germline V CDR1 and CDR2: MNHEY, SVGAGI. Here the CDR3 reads CASSLGVGNEQFF. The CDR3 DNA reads TGTGCCAGCAGCTTGGGGGTTGGCAATGAGCAGTTCTTC.

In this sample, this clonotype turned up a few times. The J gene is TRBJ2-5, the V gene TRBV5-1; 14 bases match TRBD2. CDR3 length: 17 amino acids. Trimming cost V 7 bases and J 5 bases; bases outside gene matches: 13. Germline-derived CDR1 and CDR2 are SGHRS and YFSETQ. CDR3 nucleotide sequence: TGCGCCAGCCTAATCGGACTAGCGGGAGGTAGTCGGGAGACCCAGTACTTC. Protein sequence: CASLIGLAGGSRETQYF.

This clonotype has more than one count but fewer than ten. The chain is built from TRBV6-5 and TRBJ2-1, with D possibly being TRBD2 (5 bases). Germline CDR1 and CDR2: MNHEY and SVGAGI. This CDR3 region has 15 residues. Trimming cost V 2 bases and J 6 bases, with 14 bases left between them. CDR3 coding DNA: TGTGCCAGCAGTTACAATGGGTTAGCGTCCAATGAGCAGTTCTTC. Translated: CASSYNGLASNEQFF.

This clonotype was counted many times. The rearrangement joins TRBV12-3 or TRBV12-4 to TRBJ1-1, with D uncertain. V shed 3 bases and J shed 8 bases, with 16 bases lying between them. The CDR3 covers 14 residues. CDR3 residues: CASSFLSPIPEAFF. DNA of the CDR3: TGTGCCAGCAGTTTTTTGAGTCCAATTCCCGAAGCTTTCTTT.

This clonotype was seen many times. CDR3 residues: CASSSGGGTQETQYF. The CDR3 DNA follows: TGTGCCAGCAGCTCCGGCGGGGGGACCCAAGAGACCCAGTACTTC. The chain employs TRBV7-7 and TRBJ2-5, with 8 bases identical to TRBD2. Germline CDR1 SSHAT, CDR2 FNYEAQ (reference sequence). The CDR3 length is 15 residues. The V and J ends lost 4 bases and 1 base, in that order; junction bases with no gene match: 5.

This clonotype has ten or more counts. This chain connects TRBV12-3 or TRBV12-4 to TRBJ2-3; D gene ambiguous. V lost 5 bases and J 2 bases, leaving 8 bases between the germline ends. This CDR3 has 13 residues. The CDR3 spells CASSPSNTDTQYF. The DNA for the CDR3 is TGTGCCAGCAGTCCCAGCAACACAGATACGCAGTATTTT.